This T cell receptor beta chain was sequenced during a study of blood T cells in healthy people across ages. A word on this clonotype: Its antigen remains unknown.

The CDR3 loop spans 13 amino acids. Findings and limits, study-wide: As age increased, TCR beta diversity per million T cells fell in a roughly linear fashion. Long-lived donors carried more naive CD4+ cells and greater diversity than aged donors.

Next came a second PCR, run for 7 to 11 cycles, which used a sample-barcoded 5' primer along with a J-beta primer mix. TCRdb re-called the 5' RACE reads with MiXCR, one entry per CDR3 protein. This table holds 600,000 to 850,000 distinct CDR3 sequences, approximately 25% found once. The same data also went into a second study, on T cells of mothers and their children.

The TCR was taken from a boy younger than 18 in good health. The sequenced material came from blood. This chain joins TRBV12-3 or TRBV12-4 and TRBJ2-5, with D uncertain. The J call is in doubt because the DNA end fits TRBJ2-7 better. The CDR3 is CASSLARQYEQYF. DNA of the CDR3: TGTGCCAGCAGTTTAGCAAGGCAATACGAGCAGTACTTC.